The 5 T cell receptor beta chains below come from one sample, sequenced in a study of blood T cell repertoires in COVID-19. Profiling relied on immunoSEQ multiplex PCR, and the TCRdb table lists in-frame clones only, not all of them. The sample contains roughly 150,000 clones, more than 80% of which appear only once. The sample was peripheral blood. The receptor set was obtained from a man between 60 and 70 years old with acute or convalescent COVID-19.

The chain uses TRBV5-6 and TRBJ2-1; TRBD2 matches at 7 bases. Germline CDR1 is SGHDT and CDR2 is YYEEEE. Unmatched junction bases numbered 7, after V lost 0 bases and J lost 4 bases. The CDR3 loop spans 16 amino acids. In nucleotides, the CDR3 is TGTGCCAGCAGCTTGGCTAGCGGAGGGAATTACAATGAGCAGTTCTTC. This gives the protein CASSLASGGNYNEQFF.

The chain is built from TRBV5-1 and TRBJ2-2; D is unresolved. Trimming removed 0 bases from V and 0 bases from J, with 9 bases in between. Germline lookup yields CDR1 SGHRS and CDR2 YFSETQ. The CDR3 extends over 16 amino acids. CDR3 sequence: CASSLAQVSNTGELFF. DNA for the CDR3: TGCGCCAGCAGCTTGGCGCAGGTTTCGAACACCGGGGAGCTGTTTTTT.

CDR3 region: CASSQTGGGGETQYF. DNA of the CDR3: TGTGCCAGCAGCCAGACAGGGGGCGGGGGAGAGACCCAGTACTTC. V is TRBV4-2 and J is TRBJ2-5; TRBD1 aligns across 10 bases. V trimming: 3 bases; J trimming: 4 bases; junction bases outside the gene matches: 5. The CDR3 runs 15 residues. Germline CDR1 is LGHNA and CDR2 is YNFKEQ.

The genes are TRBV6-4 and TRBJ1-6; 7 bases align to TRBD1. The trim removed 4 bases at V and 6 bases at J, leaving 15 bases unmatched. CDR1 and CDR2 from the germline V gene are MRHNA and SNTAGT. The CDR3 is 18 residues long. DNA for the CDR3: TGTGCCAGCAGTGCCCGGCCGGGTACAGGGGCATTTAATTCACCCCTCCACTTT. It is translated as CASSARPGTGAFNSPLHF.

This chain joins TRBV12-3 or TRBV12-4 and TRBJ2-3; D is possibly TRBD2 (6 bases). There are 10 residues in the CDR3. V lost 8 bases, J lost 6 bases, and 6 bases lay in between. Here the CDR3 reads CASAGDTQYF. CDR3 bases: TGTGCCAGCGCGGGGGATACGCAGTATTTT.